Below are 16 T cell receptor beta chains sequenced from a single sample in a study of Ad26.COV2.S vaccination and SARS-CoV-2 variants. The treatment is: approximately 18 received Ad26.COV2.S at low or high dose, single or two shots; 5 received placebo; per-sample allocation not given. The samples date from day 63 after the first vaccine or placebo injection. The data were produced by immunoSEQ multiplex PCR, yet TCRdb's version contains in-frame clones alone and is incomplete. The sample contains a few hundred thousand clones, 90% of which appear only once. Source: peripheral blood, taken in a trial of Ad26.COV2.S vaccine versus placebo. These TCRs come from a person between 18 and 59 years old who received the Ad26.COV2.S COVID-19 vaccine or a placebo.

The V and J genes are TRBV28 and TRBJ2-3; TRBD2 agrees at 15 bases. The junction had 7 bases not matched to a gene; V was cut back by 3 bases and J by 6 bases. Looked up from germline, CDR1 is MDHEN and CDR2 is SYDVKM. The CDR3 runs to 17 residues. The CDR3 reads CASSFSGLAGGPDTQYF. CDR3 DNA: TGTGCCAGCAGTTTCTCCGGACTAGCGGGAGGGCCGGATACGCAGTATTTT.

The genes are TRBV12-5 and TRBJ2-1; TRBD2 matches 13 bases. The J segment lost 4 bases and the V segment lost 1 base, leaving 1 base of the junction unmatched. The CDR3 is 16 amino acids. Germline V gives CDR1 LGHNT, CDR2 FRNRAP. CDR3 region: CASGLGTSGRYNEQFF. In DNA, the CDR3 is TGTGCTAGTGGTTTGGGGACTAGCGGGAGATACAATGAGCAGTTCTTC.

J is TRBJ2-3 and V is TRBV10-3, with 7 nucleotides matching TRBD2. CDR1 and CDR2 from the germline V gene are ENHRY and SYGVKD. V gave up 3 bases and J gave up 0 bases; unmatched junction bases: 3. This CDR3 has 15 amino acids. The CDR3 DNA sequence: TGTGCCATCAGTGATTTGCGGGAGAGCACAGATACGCAGTATTTT. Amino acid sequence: CAISDLRESTDTQYF.

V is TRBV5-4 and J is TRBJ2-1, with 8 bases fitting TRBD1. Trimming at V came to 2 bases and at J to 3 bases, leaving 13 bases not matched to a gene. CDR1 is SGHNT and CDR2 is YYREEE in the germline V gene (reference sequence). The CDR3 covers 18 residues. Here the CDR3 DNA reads TGTGCCAGCAGCTTCGGACAGGGTCAGGGGACGAGCTACAATGAGCAGTTCTTC. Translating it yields CASSFGQGQGTSYNEQFF. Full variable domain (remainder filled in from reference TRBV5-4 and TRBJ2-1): ETGVTQSPTHLIKTRGQQVTLRCSSQSGHNTVSWYQQALGQGPQFIFQYYREEENGRGNFPPRFSGLQFPNYSSELNVNALELDDSALYLCASSFGQGQGTSYNEQFFGPGTRLTVL.

The CDR3: CATSRTPGTGNTGELFF. CDR3 coding DNA: TGTGCCACCAGCAGAACCCCCGGGACAGGGAACACCGGGGAGCTGTTTTTT. The chain is built from TRBV15 and TRBJ2-2; 8 nucleotides line up with TRBD1. The CDR3 sequence is 17 residues long. Germline loops: CDR1 LNHNV, CDR2 YYDKDF (reference sequence). J gave up 1 base and V 2 bases, and 6 bases lay outside the gene matches.

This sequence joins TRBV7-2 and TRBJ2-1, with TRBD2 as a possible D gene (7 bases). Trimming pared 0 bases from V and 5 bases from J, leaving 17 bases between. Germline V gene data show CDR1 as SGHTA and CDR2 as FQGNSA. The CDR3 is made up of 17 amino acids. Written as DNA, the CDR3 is TGTGCCAGCAGCTTAGCGGTCGGACTAGGGGGGAACAATGAGCAGTTCTTC. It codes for CASSLAVGLGGNNEQFF.

The CDR3 sequence is CASSLGEEGSGNTIYF. The CDR3 DNA reads as TGTGCCAGCAGCTTAGGAGAGGAAGGCTCTGGAAACACCATATATTTT. V gene TRBV11-2 combines with J gene TRBJ1-3, with D unclear. The ends were cut back, 1 base at V and 0 bases at J, with 10 bases in the middle. The CDR3 loop spans 16 amino acids. Germline lookup yields CDR1 SGHAT and CDR2 FQNNGV. Looking up the rest from reference TRBV11-2 and TRBJ1-3 gives the full variable domain: EAGVAQSPRYKIIEKRQSVAFWCNPISGHATLYWYQQILGQGPKLLIQFQNNGVVDDSQLPKDRFSAERLKGVDSTLKIQPAKLEDSAVYLCASSLGEEGSGNTIYFGEGSWLTVV.

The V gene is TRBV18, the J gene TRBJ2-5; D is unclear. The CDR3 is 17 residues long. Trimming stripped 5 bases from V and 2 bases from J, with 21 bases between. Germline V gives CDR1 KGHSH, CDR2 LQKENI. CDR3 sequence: CASSSKAEWMGQETQYF. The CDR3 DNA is TGTGCCAGCTCATCAAAGGCGGAGTGGATGGGGCAAGAGACCCAGTACTTC.

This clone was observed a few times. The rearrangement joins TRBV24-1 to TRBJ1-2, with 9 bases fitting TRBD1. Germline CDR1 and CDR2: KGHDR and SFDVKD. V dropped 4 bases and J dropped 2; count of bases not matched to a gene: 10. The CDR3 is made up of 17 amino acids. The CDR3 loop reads CATSESPGQGTNYGYTF. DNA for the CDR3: TGTGCCACCAGTGAGTCCCCGGGACAGGGAACGAACTATGGCTACACCTTC.

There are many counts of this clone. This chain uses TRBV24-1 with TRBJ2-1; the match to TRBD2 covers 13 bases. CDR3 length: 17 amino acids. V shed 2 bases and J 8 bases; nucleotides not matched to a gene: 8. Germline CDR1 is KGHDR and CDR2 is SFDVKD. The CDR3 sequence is CATSDSRTSGRIDEQFF. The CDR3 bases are TGTGCCACCAGTGATTCCCGGACTAGCGGGAGAATCGATGAGCAGTTCTTC.

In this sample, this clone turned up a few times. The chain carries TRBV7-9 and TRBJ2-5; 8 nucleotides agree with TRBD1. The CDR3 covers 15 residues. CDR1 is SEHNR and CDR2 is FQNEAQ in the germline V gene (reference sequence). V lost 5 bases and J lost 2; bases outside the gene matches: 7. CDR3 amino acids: CASSETGQAQETQYF. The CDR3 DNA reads TGTGCCAGCAGCGAAACGGGACAGGCACAAGAGACCCAGTACTTC.

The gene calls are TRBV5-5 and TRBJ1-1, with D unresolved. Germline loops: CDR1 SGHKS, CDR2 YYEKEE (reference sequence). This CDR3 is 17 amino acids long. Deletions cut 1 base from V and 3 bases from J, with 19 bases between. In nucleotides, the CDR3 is TGTGCCAGCAGCTTGATAGTCAGGCCTGGCTCGTACACTGAAGCTTTCTTT. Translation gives CASSLIVRPGSYTEAFF.

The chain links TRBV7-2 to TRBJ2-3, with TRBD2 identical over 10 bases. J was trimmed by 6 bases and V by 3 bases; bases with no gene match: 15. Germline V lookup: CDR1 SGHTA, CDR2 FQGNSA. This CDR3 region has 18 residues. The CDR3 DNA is TGTGCCAGCAGCTTCGTTCCCGTCCTAGCGGGAGTGTGGGATACGCAGTATTTT. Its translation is CASSFVPVLAGVWDTQYF.

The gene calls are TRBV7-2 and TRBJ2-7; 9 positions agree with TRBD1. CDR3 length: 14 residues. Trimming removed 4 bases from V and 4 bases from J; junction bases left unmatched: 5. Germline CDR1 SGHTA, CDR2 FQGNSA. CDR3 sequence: CASSSGTGSYEQYF. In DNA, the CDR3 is TGTGCCAGCAGCTCTGGGACAGGGAGTTACGAGCAGTACTTC.

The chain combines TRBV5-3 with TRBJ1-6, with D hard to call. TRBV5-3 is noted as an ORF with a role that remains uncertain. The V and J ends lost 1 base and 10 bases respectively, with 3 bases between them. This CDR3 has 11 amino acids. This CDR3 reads CARSLRSPLHF. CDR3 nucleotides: TGTGCCAGAAGCTTGAGGTCACCCCTCCACTTT.

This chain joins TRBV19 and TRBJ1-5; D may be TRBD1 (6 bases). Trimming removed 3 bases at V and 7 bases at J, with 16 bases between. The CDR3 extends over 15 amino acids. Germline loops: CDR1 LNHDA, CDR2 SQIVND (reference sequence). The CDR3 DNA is TGTGCCAGTAGTATTGTAGCAGGGGAGGCCCAGCCCCAGCATTTT. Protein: CASSIVAGEAQPQHF. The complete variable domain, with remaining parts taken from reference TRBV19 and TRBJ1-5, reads DGGITQSPKYLFRKEGQNVTLSCEQNLNHDAMYWYRQDPGQGLRLIYYSQIVNDFQKGDIAEGYSVSREKKESFPLTVTSAQKNPTAFYLCASSIVAGEAQPQHFGDGTRLSIL.